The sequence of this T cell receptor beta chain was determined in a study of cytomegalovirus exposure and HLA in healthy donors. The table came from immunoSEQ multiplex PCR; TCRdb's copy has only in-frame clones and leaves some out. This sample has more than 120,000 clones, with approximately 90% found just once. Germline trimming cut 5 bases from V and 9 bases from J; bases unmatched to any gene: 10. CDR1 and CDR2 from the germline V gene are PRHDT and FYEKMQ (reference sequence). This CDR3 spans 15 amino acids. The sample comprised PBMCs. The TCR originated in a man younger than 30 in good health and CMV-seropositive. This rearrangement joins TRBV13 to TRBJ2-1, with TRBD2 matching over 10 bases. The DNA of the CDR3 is TGTGCCAGCAGCCACCGGACTAGCGGTAGGGGTGAGCAGTTCTTC. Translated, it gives CASSHRTSGRGEQFF.